This T cell receptor beta chain was documented in a study of shared clonotypes between healthy human individuals (dated by TCRdb to between 2020 and 2021). At the level of the whole study: The cohort included a few men and a couple of women between 18 and 49 years of age. For each donor, three plates each were used for CD4 naive and CD4 memory, two plates were used for CD8 naive, and one plate was used for CD8 memory. The study deeply sequenced blood TCR repertoires of about 5 healthy adults to estimate repertoire size and the extent of clonotype sharing between individuals. To increase sequencing depth and limit assay-specific biases, different laboratories used diverse techniques to prepare libraries and sequence TCR repertoires. Between about 0.94 and 8.9 billion PBMCs per donor were obtained by leukapheresis.

About this clone itself: It has no known antigen specificity. No much larger clone exists at a distance of one base, and base qualities are not known.

Healthy HIV-negative adults with no recently reported acute infections or vaccinations were included as donors. Every donor was a Caucasian adult residing in Nashville, Tennessee, USA. CD4+ T cells were enriched by magnetic negative selection; naive cells were then positively selected on CD45RA, and the negative fraction formed the memory subset. Blood was obtained by leukapheresis, after which PBMCs were separated by Ficoll-Histopaque density gradient centrifugation and cryopreserved in liquid nitrogen vapor phase. Purity and quantity of every magnetically sorted T cell population were checked by analytical flow cytometry. From each sorted fraction, genomic DNA was isolated and quantified by UV absorbance on a Nanodrop 2000c. What the study reported, not specific to this receptor: Incomplete sequencing was indicated by rarefaction of sorted-subset datasets, despite the large sequencing depth. Based on pairwise subsampling, the degree of clonotype sharing among donors was expected to be affected by sequencing depth. The small number of donors limited the genetic and exposure-history diversity represented. Compared with non-shared clonotypes, clonotypes shared by all four sorted-subset donors had higher generation probabilities. Sampling was limited to blood, and TCR repertoires in tissue likely differ from TCR repertoires in blood. Across a few donors, approximately 5% of naive CD4, approximately 4% of naive CD8, under 2.5% of memory CD4, and under 0.45% of memory CD8 clonotypes were shared. Larger estimated clonotype richness was generally found for naive subsets than for memory subsets.

CDR3 length: 16 amino acids, cysteine to phenylalanine. The retained sequence is limited to the CDR3, 48 bases, with the frame set at the first base. At the junction V is shortened by 2 bases and J by 5 bases; bases outside the gene matches: 10. Taken from the germline V gene, the CDR1 and CDR2 loops are MNHEY and SVGAGI. TCR CDR3 regions were amplified from genomic DNA by multiplex PCR using the deep immunoSEQ assay. Extracted genomic DNA from each cell subset was spread evenly across all wells of several immunoSEQ 96-well plates, with each plate serving as a replicate. For sorted subsets, each replicate PCR was loaded with roughly 0.2 ug genomic DNA, equivalent to about 33,000 T cell genomes. Purified libraries were quantified with a Qubit 3.0 fluorometer, sized on a Bioanalyzer 2100, and re-quantified with the KAPA Library Quantification kit. Each immunoSEQ 96-well plate was sequenced on its own single-read 150-cycle Illumina NextSeq 550 flow cell. Concerning the study's data processing: Because only junctional sequences without quality scores were contained in the immunoSEQ output, filtering matching that applied to full-length reads could not be performed. To assign V/J genes and CDR3, sequences were annotated against IMGT germline references using PyIR, a Python wrapper for IgBLAST v1.9. Any read was removed if the V/J assignment was weak (E-value above 1e-6), the CDR3 was missing, or the read contained stop codons, out-of-frame junctions, or ambiguous translated residues. A V3J clonotype was defined by an identical inferred V gene, J gene, and CDR3 amino acid sequence. To compute the percentage overlap between repertoires, the number of shared unique clonotypes was divided by the size of the smaller repertoire. Three approaches were used to assess repertoire richness: RTK rarefaction, the Chao1 estimator, and Recon v2.1 estimates of unobserved clonotypes. Generation probabilities were computed with OLGA for all TCRbeta clonotypes obtained by the gDNA method from four donors. TCRdb holds this immuneACCESS table with in-frame rearrangements only. Some clones are missing; in checked studies, unresolved V genes explain under half, and the rest has no known cause. The DNA gave D and trimming, while V, J and clone size come from that table. The sample table contains 650,000 to 750,000 clones; only one count was recorded for roughly 70% of them. The top ten constitute less than 2% of the sample.

The sequenced sample consisted of memory CD4+ T cells sorted from blood. This sample's cell subset or site label indicates: CD45RA-negative fraction. The chain couples TRBV6-5 to TRBJ2-7; TRBD1 aligns with 9 central bases. The clonotype was recovered from a woman in her twenties or thirties in good health. The CDR3 protein is CASSYRGGQGVHEQYF. The nucleotide sequence reads TGTGCCAGCAGTTACAGGGGGGGACAGGGAGTCCACGAGCAGTACTTC.